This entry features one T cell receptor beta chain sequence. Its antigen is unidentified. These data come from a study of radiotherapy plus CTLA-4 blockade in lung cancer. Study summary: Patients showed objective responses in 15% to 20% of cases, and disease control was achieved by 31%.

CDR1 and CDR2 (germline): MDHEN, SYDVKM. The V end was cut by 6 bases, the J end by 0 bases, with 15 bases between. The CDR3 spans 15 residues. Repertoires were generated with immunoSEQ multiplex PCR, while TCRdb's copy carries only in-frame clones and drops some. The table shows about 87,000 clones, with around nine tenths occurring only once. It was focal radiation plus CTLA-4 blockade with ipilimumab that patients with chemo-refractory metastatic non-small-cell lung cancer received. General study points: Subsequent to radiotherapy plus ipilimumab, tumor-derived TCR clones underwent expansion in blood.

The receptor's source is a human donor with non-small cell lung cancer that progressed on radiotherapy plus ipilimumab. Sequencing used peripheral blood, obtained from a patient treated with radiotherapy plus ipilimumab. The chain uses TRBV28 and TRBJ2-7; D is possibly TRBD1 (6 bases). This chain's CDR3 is CASRTGTPPSYEQYF. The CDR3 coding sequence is TGTGCCAGCAGGACCGGGACACCACCCTCCTACGAGCAGTACTTC.